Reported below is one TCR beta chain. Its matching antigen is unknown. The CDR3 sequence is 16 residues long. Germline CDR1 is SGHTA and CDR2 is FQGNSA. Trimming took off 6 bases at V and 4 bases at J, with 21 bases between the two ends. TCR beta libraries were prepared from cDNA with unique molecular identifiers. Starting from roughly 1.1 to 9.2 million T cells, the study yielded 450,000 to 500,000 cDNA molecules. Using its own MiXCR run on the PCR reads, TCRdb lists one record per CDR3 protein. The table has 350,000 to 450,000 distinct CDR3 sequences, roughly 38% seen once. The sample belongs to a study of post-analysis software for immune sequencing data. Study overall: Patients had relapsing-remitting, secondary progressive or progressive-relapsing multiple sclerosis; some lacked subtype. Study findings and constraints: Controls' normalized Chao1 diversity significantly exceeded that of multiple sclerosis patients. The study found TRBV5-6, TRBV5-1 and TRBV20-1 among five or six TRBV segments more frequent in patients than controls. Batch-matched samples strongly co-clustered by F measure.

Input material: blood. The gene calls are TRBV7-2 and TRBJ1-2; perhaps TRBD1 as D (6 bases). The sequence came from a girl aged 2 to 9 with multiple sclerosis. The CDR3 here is CASSRTGGAPRYGYTF. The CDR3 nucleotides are TGTGCCAGCAGTCGAACCGGGGGGGCTCCCCGCTATGGCTACACCTTC.